A single sample gave rise to the 25 T cell receptor delta chains below, sequenced in a study of gamma-delta chains in newborns, infants, children. TCRdb reanalysed the reads via CATT. Of some 3,000 delta-chain clones listed, around 1.2% are singletons. The source material was blood. All receptors derive from a child who was a newborn, infant or young child, either healthy, febrile or measles-vaccinated (not recorded which).

In regard to this clone: TCRdb has a much larger clone's protein, which differs at residue 12 from the translation of this DNA, likely because of a read error; what is shown is the protein translated from the DNA. DNA of the CDR3: TGTGCCTGTGACACCCTGGGGCCCGATCCTGGGGGCACCCGACAGATGTTTTTC. Translating it yields CACDTLGPDPGGTRQMFF. The gene calls are TRDV2 and TRDJ3; 7 bases fit TRDD3. This CDR3 comprises 18 residues. Trimming removed 0 bases from V and 9 bases from J; junction bases left unmatched: 13. CDR1 GEAIGNYY and CDR2 EKD come from the germline V gene.

About this clone itself: TCRdb's protein, taken from a much larger clone, differs from this DNA's translation at residue 3, likely owing to a read error; the protein displayed comes from the DNA. The rearrangement uses TRDV2 and TRDJ3, with TRDD3 matching 9 bases. Germline CDR1 GEAIGNYY, CDR2 EKD. This CDR3 region has 16 residues. As DNA, the CDR3 is TGTGCCCGTGACGTTGGGGGATACTGGGACACCCGACAGATGTTTTTC. It codes for CARDVGGYWDTRQMFF.

This clone was observed a handful of times. It is likely a read error: a sequence one base away is far more abundant. As DNA, the CDR3 is TGTGCCTGTGACACCGTTCGGTACAGGGGGACCCCCGAGACCGATAAACTCACCTTT. Translating it yields CACDTVRYRGTPETDKLTF. The V and J genes are TRDV2 and TRDJ1; D perhaps matches TRDD3 (6 bases). The CDR3 runs 19 residues. CDR1 is GEAIGNYY, CDR2 EKD, per germline.

This clone was seen many times. A far larger clone differs by one base, so this is likely a read error. This sequence joins TRDV2 and TRDJ3; 13 bases agree with TRDD3. The CDR3 consists of 20 residues. The V segment lost 3 bases and the J segment 5 bases; nucleotides outside the gene matches: 12. CDR1 is GEAIGNYY, CDR2 EKD, per germline. CDR3: CACDPLVLGDTPRDTRQMFF. DNA of the CDR3: TGTGCCTGTGACCCTCTCGTACTGGGGGATACGCCCCGGGACACCCGACAGATGTTTTTC.

This clone was recorded at least ten times. Translating this DNA gives a protein that differs at residue 11 from the TCRdb one, which belongs to a much larger clone; a read error is likely, and the protein shown is this translation. This chain joins TRDV2 and TRDJ3, with 11 positions matching TRDD3. The CDR3 covers 16 residues. Germline-derived CDR1 and CDR2 are GEAIGNYY and EKD. The CDR3 reads CACDWGIRWDARQMFF. CDR3 DNA: TGTGCCTGTGACTGGGGGATACGCTGGGACGCCCGACAGATGTTTTTC.

As for this clone: With a far larger clone one base away, a read error is the likely cause. This sample includes further DNA sequences coding for the same CDR3. The chain carries TRDV2 and TRDJ3; 8 bases line up with TRDD3. This CDR3 has 18 residues. V shed 0 bases, J shed 0 bases, and the junction held 3 bases outside the gene matches. Germline V gives CDR1 GEAIGNYY, CDR2 EKD. CDR3 loop: CACDTVGDTSWDTRQMFF. For the CDR3, the DNA is TGTGCCTGTGACACCGTAGGGGATACCTCCTGGGACACCCGACAGATGTTTTTC.

This clone was counted between two and nine times. The amino acid sequence in TCRdb belongs to a much larger clone and departs from this DNA's translation at residue 11, likely a sequencing read error; the sequence shown is translated from the DNA. The chain recombines TRDV2 with TRDJ3, with D possibly being TRDD3 (6 bases). Germline CDR1 reads GEAIGNYY; CDR2 reads EKD. The CDR3 consists of 18 residues. CDR3 protein: CACDTAGYSSRDTRQMFF. CDR3 DNA sequence: TGTGCCTGTGACACCGCCGGATACAGCTCCCGGGACACCCGACAGATGTTTTTC.

As concerns this clone: A far bigger clonotype differs at one base, so this is likely a read error. Other DNA sequences in this sample translate to the same CDR3. The chain employs TRDV2 and TRDJ3, with 10 bases that match TRDD3. Germline CDR1 reads GEAIGNYY; CDR2 reads EKD. This CDR3 has 22 amino acids. In DNA, the CDR3 is TGTGCCTGCGACACGATCGACTGGGGGGATACGTCAAGCTCCTGGGACACCCGACAGATGTTTTTC. Translated, it gives CACDTIDWGDTSSSWDTRQMFF.

This clone turned up a few times. TCRdb's listed protein matches a much larger clone and diverges from this DNA's translation at residue 4, likely through a read error; the protein shown comes from the DNA. V and J are TRDV2 and TRDJ3; a weak D match, TRDD3 (5 bases). CDR1 is GEAIGNYY, CDR2 EKD, per germline. CDR3 length: 17 amino acids. The CDR3, as DNA: TGTGCCTGTGGCACCGGGGGTTTCTCCTGGGACACCCGACAGATGTTTTTC. As protein: CACGTGGFSWDTRQMFF.

This clone was picked up a small number of times. The chain joins TRDV1 to TRDJ3; 10 bases line up with TRDD3. This CDR3 spans 20 amino acids. Germline assignment: CDR1 TSWWSYY and CDR2 QGS. Unmatched junction bases numbered 5, after V lost 0 bases and J lost 0 bases. The CDR3 nucleotides are TGTGCTCTTGGGGAACTATGGGGGATACCCCGCTCCTGGGACACCCGACAGATGTTTTTC. As protein: CALGELWGIPRSWDTRQMFF.

Remarks on this clone: TCRdb pairs this DNA with a much larger clone's protein that differs at residue 4, likely a read error; the protein shown was translated from the DNA. This chain joins TRDV2 and TRDJ3; D gene unclear. The CDR3 loop spans 19 amino acids. CDR1 is GEAIGNYY, CDR2 EKD, per germline. Written as DNA, the CDR3 is TGTGCCTGTGGCACCGCGGATGGTCAAAGCTCCTGGGACACCCGACAGATGTTTTTC. Translation gives CACGTADGQSSWDTRQMFF.

The genes are TRDV2 and TRDJ3; 8 nucleotides agree with TRDD3. Germline lookup yields CDR1 GEAIGNYY and CDR2 EKD. The CDR3 is 17 amino acids. V was clipped by 2 bases and J by 6 bases; unmatched bases: 8. CDR3 sequence: CACDILGATLDTRQMFF. For the CDR3, the DNA is TGTGCCTGTGACATACTGGGGGCTACCTTGGACACCCGACAGATGTTTTTC.

In regard to this clone: A read error may account for a junction end that differs from germline. This chain connects TRDV2 to TRDJ3, with 9 bases lining up with TRDD3. This CDR3 comprises 18 residues. Per the germline V gene, CDR1 is GEAIGNYY and CDR2 is EKD. The CDR3: CARDTWGIRYWDTRQVFF. CDR3 DNA: TGTGCCCGTGACACCTGGGGGATTCGCTACTGGGACACCCGACAGGTGTTTTTC.

The sample holds a few counts of this clone. One base separates it from a far larger clone, so it is likely a read error. The same CDR3 can be traced to other DNA sequences in this sample. The chain is built from TRDV2 and TRDJ3; 9 bases match TRDD3. Germline V lookup: CDR1 GEAIGNYY, CDR2 EKD. The CDR3 totals 17 residues. DNA of the CDR3: TGTGCCTGTGACACCTGGGGGATATCCTGGGACACACGACAGATGTTTTTC. This sequence encodes CACDTWGISWDTRQMFF.

Details on this clone: TCRdb has a much larger clone's protein, which differs at residue 8 from the translation of this DNA, likely because of a read error; what is shown is the protein translated from the DNA. The chain links TRDV2 to TRDJ3; a weak D match, TRDD3 (5 bases). The CDR3 totals 14 residues. Germline CDR1 and CDR2: GEAIGNYY and EKD. This CDR3 is CACDSSWATRQMFF. The CDR3, as DNA: TGTGCCTGTGACAGCTCCTGGGCCACCCGACAGATGTTTTTC.

A word on this clone: TCRdb attributes to this sequence the protein of a much larger clone, which differs from the DNA translation at residue 6; a read error is likely, and the protein displayed is translated from the DNA. The chain couples TRDV2 to TRDJ3; 11 bases match TRDD3. Germline CDR1 reads GEAIGNYY; CDR2 reads EKD. This CDR3 comprises 19 residues. V lost 2 bases and J lost 0; bases outside the gene matches: 5. CDR3 amino acids: CACDNGLGDSSWDTRQMFF. Here the CDR3 DNA reads TGTGCCTGTGACAACGGACTGGGGGATAGCTCCTGGGACACCCGACAGATGTTTTTC.

Comment on this clone: The amino acid sequence in TCRdb belongs to a much larger clone and departs from this DNA's translation at residue 14, likely a sequencing read error; the sequence shown is translated from the DNA. The V gene is TRDV2, the J gene TRDJ3; D is possibly TRDD3 (5 bases). The CDR3 length is 16 residues. Germline values: CDR1 GEAIGNYY, CDR2 EKD. CDR3 sequence reads: CACDTGRSWDTRQIFF. The CDR3, as DNA: TGTGCCTGCGACACCGGGCGCTCCTGGGACACCCGACAGATATTTTTC.

This clone turned up a few times. This DNA's translation and the protein TCRdb lists, from a much larger clone, do not match at residue 14, likely due to a read error; the protein shown is translated from the DNA. The V gene is TRDV2, the J gene TRDJ2, with 11 bases identical to TRDD3. The CDR3 length is 17 residues. Germline V gene sequence: CDR1 GEAIGNYY, CDR2 EKD. The CDR3 sequence: CACDTVGGYALTARLFF. CDR3 bases: TGTGCCTGCGACACCGTTGGGGGATACGCTTTGACAGCACGACTCTTCTTT.

The sample holds a few counts of this clone. The protein recorded in TCRdb matches a much larger clone and deviates from this DNA's translation at residues 6 and 8, suggesting a read error; the protein here is obtained by translating the DNA. The chain is built from TRDV2 and TRDJ3; no clear D. V shed 0 bases and J shed 2 bases, with 7 bases lying between them. Germline V gene data show CDR1 as GEAIGNYY and CDR2 as EKD. The CDR3 runs to 16 residues. The CDR3 DNA is TGTGCCTGTGACACCGCGGGCACCTGGGACACCCGACAGATGTTTTTC. It codes for CACDTAGTWDTRQMFF.

The table lists this clone with a few counts. The translation of this DNA and the TCRdb protein of a much larger clone differ at residue 4, probably owing to a read error; the protein shown here is translated from the DNA. Other DNA variants within this sample encode the same CDR3. V gene TRDV2 combines with J gene TRDJ1, with 13 nucleotides matching TRDD3. The CDR3 consists of 16 residues. The germline gives CDR1 GEAIGNYY, CDR2 EKD. The CDR3 here is CACGILGDTHTDKLIF. In DNA form, the CDR3 reads TGCGCCTGTGGTATACTGGGGGATACGCACACCGATAAACTCATCTTT.

Concerning this clone itself: TCRdb attributes to this sequence the protein of a much larger clone, which differs from the DNA translation at residue 13; a read error is likely, and the protein displayed is translated from the DNA. The chain carries TRDV2 and TRDJ2; tentative D call: TRDD3 (5 bases). TRDJ1 matches the DNA end more closely, so the J call is doubtful. Germline CDR1 reads GEAIGNYY; CDR2 reads EKD. The CDR3 contains 14 residues. CDR3 coding DNA: TGTGCCTGTGACTCGGGGACCCTGACAGCACAACTCATCTTT. It encodes CACDSGTLTAQLIF.

As regards this clone: This likely came from a read error, as a far larger clone is one base away. The same CDR3 arises from other DNA sequences in this sample as well. The chain employs TRDV2 and TRDJ3; TRDD3 agrees at 7 bases. Germline CDR1 reads GEAIGNYY; CDR2 reads EKD. This CDR3 contains 17 residues. The ends lost 3 bases at V and 0 bases at J; junction bases unmatched: 4. CDR3 sequence: CACDYWGSSWDTRQMFF. CDR3 nucleotides: TGTGCCTGTGACTATTGGGGGAGCTCCTGGGACACCCGACAGATGTTTTTC.

As for this clone: This likely reflects a read error, since a far larger clone is one base away. CDR3 DNA sequence: TGTGCCCGTGACCCTCTCGTACTGGGGGATACGCCCTGGGACACCCGACAGATGTTTTTC. This encodes CARDPLVLGDTPWDTRQMFF. The genes are TRDV2 and TRDJ3; 13 bases are shared with TRDD3. CDR3 size: 20 residues. Germline CDR1 reads GEAIGNYY; CDR2 reads EKD.

In the case of this clone: A read error is likely here: a far larger clone is one base away. The J gene is TRDJ2, the V gene TRDV2; 9 nucleotides match TRDD3. After removal of 0 bases from V and 6 bases from J, the junction contained 1 base not matched to a gene. CDR1 is GEAIGNYY and CDR2 is EKD in the germline V gene. This CDR3 has 14 residues. The CDR3, as DNA: TGTGCCTGTGACACCTGGGGGATAGCAGCACAACTCTTCTTT. The encoded protein is CACDTWGIAAQLFF.

The table lists this clone with a few counts. TCRdb records a much larger clone's protein for this DNA, with a difference at residue 4 that likely arises from a read error; the protein given is the translation of the DNA. This chain links TRDV2 with TRDJ3; 13 bases line up with TRDD3. The V and J ends lost 5 bases and 2 bases, in that order; junction bases with no gene match: 11. The CDR3 loop spans 20 amino acids. CDR1 GEAIGNYY and CDR2 EKD come from the germline V gene. The CDR3 sequence: CACGTLGDTPGAWDTRQMFF. CDR3 nucleotides: TGTGCCTGTGGCACACTGGGGGATACGCCCGGGGCCTGGGACACCCGACAGATGTTTTTC.